Each of the 27 T cell receptor beta chains below was sequenced from the same sample in a study of T cell responses to AZD1222 COVID-19 vaccine. Sequencing was performed with immunoSEQ multiplex PCR; in TCRdb, only in-frame clones are kept and a portion is missing. The data contain under 200,000 clones, around nine tenths of them singletons. The input for sequencing was peripheral blood, taken 28 days after the second AZD1222 dose. The receptor set was obtained from an adult who received the AZD1222 COVID-19 vaccine.

The V call is TRBV2, the J call TRBJ1-3, with unresolved D. The CDR3 length is 16 residues. Germline V gives CDR1 SNHLY, CDR2 FYNNEI. Trimming took 3 bases from V and 6 from J, leaving 18 bases between them. The CDR3 here is CASSEGLITLANTIYF. In DNA form, the CDR3 reads TGTGCCAGCAGTGAGGGATTGATAACTCTGGCAAACACCATATATTTT.

In its sample, this clone was seen a few times. The V and J genes are TRBV10-3 and TRBJ2-2; no firm D call. The V end lost 0 bases, the J end lost 2 bases, and 7 bases lay between the germline ends. Germline lookup yields CDR1 ENHRY and CDR2 SYGVKD. The CDR3 is 15 residues long. The CDR3 DNA reads TGTGCCATCAGTGAGTCAAGTGGAAACACCGGGGAGCTGTTTTTT. As protein: CAISESSGNTGELFF.

This clone is a singleton in its sample. The chain recombines TRBV7-2 with TRBJ1-4; D gene uncertain. The length of the CDR3 is 13 residues. Germline assignment: CDR1 SGHTA and CDR2 FQGNSA. V was clipped by 3 bases and J by 8 bases, with 10 bases between them. CDR3 nucleotides: TGTGCCAGCAGCTTTCCAGGCGGGGAAAAACTGTTTTTT. This codes for CASSFPGGEKLFF.

CDR3 sequence: CAGYPPGARYNEQFF. CDR3 bases: TGTGCCGGATACCCCCCGGGAGCAAGGTACAATGAGCAGTTCTTC. The genes are TRBV30 and TRBJ2-1; possible D gene TRBD2, 6 bases. V lost 8 bases and J lost 4, with 21 bases in between. This CDR3 has 15 residues. Per germline, CDR1 GTSNPN and CDR2 SVGIG (reference sequence).

The chain has TRBV9 and TRBJ1-1; 7 nucleotides match TRBD1. V dropped 3 bases and J dropped 7; count of bases not matched to a gene: 3. The CDR3 loop spans 12 amino acids. Germline V lookup: CDR1 SGDLS, CDR2 YYNGEE. CDR3 bases: TGTGCCAGCAGCGGGGACAGCCGTGAAGCTTTCTTT. This gives the protein CASSGDSREAFF.

The chain joins TRBV4-3 to TRBJ1-2; D is perhaps TRBD1 (6 bases). V was clipped by 0 bases and J by 1 base, with 12 bases between them. Germline V gene lookup returns CDR1 LGHNA and CDR2 YSLEER. This CDR3 is 16 amino acids long. The CDR3 loop reads CASSQEGRGNNYGYTF. DNA for the CDR3: TGCGCCAGCAGCCAAGAAGGCAGGGGCAATAACTATGGCTACACCTTC.

The V gene is TRBV7-9, the J gene TRBJ2-7, with D perhaps matching TRBD2 (6 bases). From germline, CDR1 is SEHNR and CDR2 FQNEAQ (reference sequence). V dropped 1 base and J dropped 2 bases, with 9 bases sitting between them. This CDR3 is 14 amino acids long. The CDR3 reads CASSLGRATYEQYF. CDR3 sequence (DNA): TGTGCCAGCAGCTTAGGGAGGGCCACCTACGAGCAGTACTTC.

J is TRBJ1-5 and V is TRBV5-8; 7 nucleotides align to TRBD1. CDR3 length equals 15 residues. Germline CDR1 SGHTS, CDR2 YDEGEE. Germline trimming cut 4 bases from V and 6 bases from J; bases unmatched to any gene: 10. This CDR3 is CASSRGTADGQPQHF. In DNA, the CDR3 is TGTGCCAGCAGCCGTGGGACAGCAGACGGTCAGCCCCAGCATTTT.

V is TRBV5-1 and J is TRBJ2-3; D might be TRBD1 or TRBD2, each matching 7 bases. Germline V gene sequence: CDR1 SGHRS, CDR2 YFSETQ. Trimming pared 4 bases from V and 6 bases from J, leaving 15 bases between. This CDR3 contains 14 residues. CDR3 region: CASSPGEGADTQYF. For the CDR3, the DNA is TGCGCCAGCAGCCCAGGGGAGGGGGCCGATACGCAGTATTTT. The full variable domain, completed using reference TRBV5-1 and TRBJ2-3, is KAGVTQTPRYLIKTRGQQVTLSCSPISGHRSVSWYQQTPGQGLQFLFEYFSETQRNKGNFPGRFSGRQFSNSRSEMNVSTLELGDSALYLCASSPGEGADTQYFGPGTRLTVL.

The V call is TRBV10-3, the J call TRBJ2-6; 7 bases map to TRBD1. The length of the CDR3 is 20 residues. Looked up from germline, CDR1 is ENHRY and CDR2 is SYGVKD. The V gene end was trimmed by 4 bases and the J gene end by 0 bases; junction bases not matched to a gene: 15. The CDR3 reads CAISVRQGRAVLSGANVLTF. In DNA, the CDR3 is TGTGCCATCAGTGTCCGACAGGGAAGGGCGGTACTCTCTGGGGCCAACGTCCTGACTTTC.

The chain couples TRBV6-1 to TRBJ1-1; unclear D gene. Trimming removed 5 bases from V and 3 bases from J, with 13 bases in between. The length of the CDR3 is 14 residues. Germline assignment: CDR1 MNHNS and CDR2 SASEGT. CDR3 loop: CASSRRNWDTEAFF. The CDR3 nucleotides are TGTGCCAGCAGTCGTAGGAATTGGGACACTGAAGCTTTCTTT.

V is TRBV5-6 and J is TRBJ2-7; perhaps D is TRBD1 or TRBD2 (5 bases each). CDR1 is SGHDT and CDR2 is YYEEEE in the germline V gene. The V end lost 1 base, the J end lost 5 bases, and 10 bases lay between the germline ends. This CDR3 is 13 amino acids long. This CDR3 reads CASSLSRGHEQYF. In DNA form, the CDR3 reads TGTGCCAGCAGCTTGTCGAGGGGCCACGAGCAGTACTTC.

CDR3 nucleotide sequence: TGTGCCAGCAGCGCAGACCAGGTTAGAACCACAGATACGCAGTATTTT. As protein: CASSADQVRTTDTQYF. J is TRBJ2-3 and V is TRBV7-2; no definite D call. V shed 5 bases and J shed 2 bases, with 17 bases lying between them. This CDR3 has 16 amino acids. In germline, CDR1 is SGHTA, CDR2 FQGNSA. The variable domain in full, completed from reference TRBV7-2 and TRBJ2-3, reads GAGVSQSPSNKVTEKGKDVELRCDPISGHTALYWYRQSLGQGLEFLIYFQGNSAPDKSGLPSDRFSAERTGGSVSTLTIQRTQQEDSAVYLCASSADQVRTTDTQYFGPGTRLTVL.

The CDR3 reads CAWTQFSGNTIYF. The CDR3 nucleotides are TGTGCCTGGACCCAGTTCTCTGGAAACACCATATATTTT. The J gene is TRBJ1-3, the V gene TRBV30, with no clear D. Per germline, CDR1 GTSNPN and CDR2 SVGIG (reference sequence). CDR3 size: 13 residues. V lost 4 bases and J lost 0, with 7 bases in between.

This clone was counted a single time. This rearrangement joins TRBV7-2 to TRBJ2-1; 9 nucleotides line up with TRBD2. J was trimmed by 7 bases and V by 4 bases; bases with no gene match: 5. Germline CDR1 SGHTA, CDR2 FQGNSA. The CDR3 sequence is 14 residues long. CDR3 sequence reads: CASSSRLAENEQFF. CDR3 bases: TGTGCCAGCAGCTCCCGACTAGCGGAGAATGAGCAGTTCTTC. Full variable domain (missing parts from reference TRBV7-2 and TRBJ2-1): GAGVSQSPSNKVTEKGKDVELRCDPISGHTALYWYRQSLGQGLEFLIYFQGNSAPDKSGLPSDRFSAERTGGSVSTLTIQRTQQEDSAVYLCASSSRLAENEQFFGPGTRLTVL.

Turning to this clone: The junction shows a germline mismatch at one end, possibly a read error. The CDR3 sequence: CTSSWGTAPLDYGYTF. CDR3 DNA sequence: TGCACCAGCAGCTGGGGGACCGCCCCCCTCGACTATGGCTACACCTTC. This rearrangement joins TRBV5-1 to TRBJ1-2; D may be TRBD1 (5 bases). CDR3 length: 16 amino acids. The germline CDR1 and CDR2 sequences are SGHRS and YFSETQ.

The V call is TRBV7-3, the J call TRBJ2-7; D is undetermined. There are 14 residues in the CDR3. The ends were cut back, 2 bases at V and 3 bases at J, with 11 bases in the middle. Germline V gene data show CDR1 as SGHTA and CDR2 as FQGTGA. The CDR3 protein is CASSLARTGYEQYF. CDR3 nucleotide sequence: TGTGCCAGCAGCTTAGCTCGGACCGGCTACGAGCAGTACTTC.

There are a few counts of this clone. V and J are TRBV28 and TRBJ2-5, with TRBD1 identical over 10 bases. Trimming cost V 6 bases and J 5 bases; bases outside gene matches: 3. Germline CDR1 is MDHEN and CDR2 is SYDVKM. The CDR3 runs to 13 residues. CDR3 loop: CASSPGQGETQYF. In DNA, the CDR3 is TGTGCCAGCAGCCCGGGACAGGGGGAGACCCAGTACTTC.

The chain has TRBV2 and TRBJ1-4, with D perhaps TRBD1 (6 bases). The V and J ends lost 3 bases and 6 bases respectively, with 11 bases between them. Per the germline V gene, CDR1 is SNHLY and CDR2 is FYNNEI. This CDR3 has 14 amino acids. CDR3 sequence: CASSDRGGHEKLFF. DNA for the CDR3: TGTGCCAGCAGTGACAGGGGTGGGCATGAAAAACTGTTTTTT.

The chain links TRBV28 to TRBJ1-2; weak D call: TRBD1 (5 bases). The germline V gene has CDR1 MDHEN and CDR2 SYDVKM. This CDR3 comprises 15 residues. V gave up 4 bases and J gave up 4 bases, with 16 bases separating them. In DNA form, the CDR3 reads TGTGCCAGCAGTTCCCCCCGGGGGGGAGGCTATGGCTACACCTTC. The encoded protein is CASSSPRGGGYGYTF.

The chain joins TRBV7-9 to TRBJ2-1; 7 bases are a match to TRBD2. The germline V gene has CDR1 SEHNR and CDR2 FQNEAQ (reference sequence). After removal of 5 bases from V and 6 bases from J, the junction contained 4 bases not matched to a gene. The CDR3 runs 13 residues. In DNA form, the CDR3 reads TGTGCCAGCAGCCCAGGGAGGGGCAATGAGCAGTTCTTC. The encoded protein is CASSPGRGNEQFF.

This clone was found a few times. The chain is built from TRBV11-2 and TRBJ1-1; no reliable D call. The ends were cut back, 1 base at V and 4 bases at J, with 4 bases in the middle. The CDR3 length is 12 residues. Germline V lookup: CDR1 SGHAT, CDR2 FQNNGV. The CDR3 loop is CASSLVGTEAFF. In DNA form, the CDR3 reads TGTGCCAGCAGCTTAGTGGGCACTGAAGCTTTCTTT.

The V and J genes are TRBV15 and TRBJ2-1; 8 positions match TRBD2. CDR3 size: 16 residues. From germline, CDR1 is LNHNV and CDR2 YYDKDF (reference sequence). V shed 2 bases and J 8 bases; nucleotides not matched to a gene: 11. The CDR3 sequence: CATSRPSGSKGDEQFF. In DNA form, the CDR3 reads TGTGCCACCAGCAGACCGAGCGGGAGTAAAGGAGATGAGCAGTTCTTC.

J is TRBJ2-7 and V is TRBV25-1; possible D gene TRBD2, 6 bases. Germline CDR1 is MGHDK and CDR2 is SYGVNS. Between the trimmed V and J ends, which lost 6 bases and 9 bases, there was a span of 21 bases. The CDR3 has 14 amino acids. The CDR3: CASSPGAGGTAQYF. CDR3 sequence (DNA): TGTGCCAGCAGCCCTGGGGCTGGGGGGACCGCGCAGTACTTC.

This clone is a singleton in its sample. The chain is built from TRBV5-1 and TRBJ1-2, with a weak D call TRBD1 (6 bases). V was cut by 4 bases and J by 7 bases, with 11 bases left in between. The length of the CDR3 is 12 residues. The germline gives CDR1 SGHRS, CDR2 YFSETQ. The CDR3 DNA reads as TGCGCCAGCAGCCCGATGACAGGTGGCTACACCTTC. This sequence encodes CASSPMTGGYTF.

The chain links TRBV10-3 to TRBJ2-7; 9 bases are a match to TRBD1. This CDR3 comprises 14 residues. V shed 6 bases and J 6 bases; nucleotides not matched to a gene: 9. Germline values: CDR1 ENHRY, CDR2 SYGVKD. The CDR3 is CAISRTGDLGEQYF. CDR3 sequence (DNA): TGTGCCATCAGCCGGACAGGGGACCTCGGCGAGCAGTACTTC.

The chain links TRBV27 to TRBJ2-3; 10 bases match TRBD1. V lost 3 bases, J lost 7 bases, and 7 bases stayed unmatched. The germline V gene encodes CDR1 MNHEY and CDR2 SMNVEV (reference sequence). The CDR3 contains 15 residues. CDR3 amino acids: CASSFPTGGGYTQYF. CDR3 DNA: TGTGCCAGCAGTTTCCCGACAGGGGGCGGGTATACGCAGTATTTT.